The 22 T cell receptor beta chains reported below all come from one sample, sequenced in a study of blood T cell repertoires in COVID-19. Repertoires were generated with immunoSEQ multiplex PCR, while TCRdb's copy carries only in-frame clones and drops some. The table shows 350,000 or so clones, with 83% occurring only once. Input material: peripheral blood. These TCRs come from a man aged 25-45 years with active or convalescent COVID-19.

The chain combines TRBV4-1 with TRBJ1-6, with D possibly TRBD1 on 5 matching bases. The CDR3 contains 22 residues. The V gene's germline CDR1 is MGHRA and CDR2 YSYEKL. V lost 1 base to trimming and J lost 7 bases, with 32 bases between them. The CDR3 protein is CASSQVRWEGIGFSRVNSPLHF. The CDR3 DNA follows: TGCGCCAGCAGCCAAGTTAGGTGGGAGGGGATCGGTTTTAGTCGGGTGAATTCACCCCTCCACTTT.

The rearrangement uses TRBV30 and TRBJ2-2; a weak D match, TRBD2 (5 bases). The CDR3 spans 16 residues. The germline V and J ends were trimmed by 2 bases and 7 bases, with 20 bases remaining between them. Germline CDR1 reads GTSNPN; CDR2 reads SVGIG (reference sequence). The CDR3 sequence is CAWSRTARANGGELFF. The CDR3 region has the DNA TGTGCCTGGAGTAGAACTGCGAGGGCAAATGGCGGGGAGCTGTTTTTT.

The rearrangement links TRBV27 to TRBJ1-1; D is perhaps TRBD1 (5 bases). This CDR3 contains 15 residues. The germline V and J ends were trimmed by 10 bases and 0 bases, with 18 bases remaining between them. CDR1 and CDR2 from the germline V gene are MNHEY and SMNVEV (reference sequence). CDR3 region: CATRLSPRVNTEAFF. The CDR3 region has the DNA TGTGCCACCCGCCTATCCCCCAGGGTGAACACTGAAGCTTTCTTT.

The chain recombines TRBV7-2 with TRBJ2-7; 7 bases fit TRBD2. Looked up from germline, CDR1 is SGHTA and CDR2 is FQGNSA. CDR3 length: 15 residues. V lost 5 bases and J lost 7; bases outside the gene matches: 14. The CDR3 sequence is CASSPVGGREGEQYF. The CDR3 region has the DNA TGTGCCAGCAGCCCAGTGGGCGGCAGGGAGGGTGAGCAGTACTTC. The variable domain in full, completed from reference TRBV7-2 and TRBJ2-7, reads GAGVSQSPSNKVTEKGKDVELRCDPISGHTALYWYRQSLGQGLEFLIYFQGNSAPDKSGLPSDRFSAERTGGSVSTLTIQRTQQEDSAVYLCASSPVGGREGEQYFGPGTRLTVT.

The genes are TRBV15 and TRBJ1-3, with 8 positions matching TRBD1. V dropped 5 bases and J dropped 6; count of bases not matched to a gene: 9. The germline gives CDR1 LNHNV, CDR2 YYDKDF (reference sequence). The CDR3 totals 15 residues. The CDR3 sequence is CATSSRTGYANTIYF. The DNA of the CDR3 is TGTGCCACCAGCTCCCGGACAGGGTATGCAAACACCATATATTTT. Based on the CDR3 plus reference TRBV15 and TRBJ1-3, the full variable domain is DAMVIQNPRYQVTQFGKPVTLSCSQTLNHNVMYWYQQKSSQAPKLLFHYYDKDFNNEADTPDNFQSRRPNTSFCFLDIRSPGLGDTAMYLCATSSRTGYANTIYFGEGSWLTVV.

In this sample, this clone turned up a few times. The chain links TRBV3-1 (or the pseudogene TRBV3-2) to TRBJ1-6, with a possible D match to TRBD1 (6 bases). Trimming took off 5 bases at V and 10 bases at J, with 15 bases between the two ends. The CDR3 loop spans 14 amino acids. From germline, CDR1 is LGHDT and CDR2 YNNKEL (reference sequence). CDR3 loop: CASSTRGEESPLHF. The CDR3 region has the DNA TGTGCCAGCAGCACCAGGGGTGAGGAATCACCCCTCCACTTT.

Worth noting for this clone: Other DNA variants within this sample encode the same CDR3. J is TRBJ1-1 and V is TRBV11-2; the D gene is possibly TRBD1 (6 bases). CDR3 size: 14 residues. Germline lookup yields CDR1 SGHAT and CDR2 FQNNGV. Trimming stripped 1 base from V and 1 base from J, with 7 bases between. The CDR3 DNA is TGTGCCAGCAGCTTAGTCAGGGGGAACACTGAAGCTTTCTTT. Amino acid sequence: CASSLVRGNTEAFF.

V is TRBV7-9 and J is TRBJ2-2; 9 nucleotides match TRBD1. The CDR3 sequence is 15 residues long. After removal of 5 bases from V and 4 bases from J, the junction contained 5 bases not matched to a gene. The germline V gene encodes CDR1 SEHNR and CDR2 FQNEAQ (reference sequence). In DNA form, the CDR3 reads TGTGCCAGCAGCCTGCGACAGGGGGGCACCGGGGAGCTGTTTTTT. Protein product: CASSLRQGGTGELFF.

With respect to this clone: Additional DNA sequences in this sample encode the identical CDR3. J is TRBJ2-1 and V is TRBV11-3, with D tentatively TRBD1 (6 bases). Germline lookup yields CDR1 SGHNT and CDR2 YENEEA. The CDR3 runs 13 residues. Trimming took off 1 base at V and 9 bases at J, with 10 bases between the two ends. The CDR3 nucleotides read TGTGCCAGCAGCTTAGGAAGGGGGTCTGAGCAGTTCTTC. Protein product: CASSLGRGSEQFF.

For the CDR3, the DNA is TGTGCCAGCAGTTTGGGCCCTTGGGGCTACACCTTC. Translating it yields CASSLGPWGYTF. This chain joins TRBV28 and TRBJ1-2; the D is unclear. The germline CDR1 and CDR2 sequences are MDHEN and SYDVKM. The CDR3 totals 12 residues. V lost 3 bases and J lost 8, with 10 bases in between.

The V call is TRBV9, the J call TRBJ1-6; D is undetermined. CDR1 is SGDLS and CDR2 is YYNGEE in the germline V gene. The CDR3 is made up of 13 amino acids. V was pared by 3 bases and J by 6 bases, with 7 bases between. Here the CDR3 DNA reads TGTGCCAGCAGCGCCGAGGTTAATTCACCCCTCCACTTT. Residues: CASSAEVNSPLHF.

This clone was observed once. The chain has TRBV5-8 and TRBJ2-5; tentatively, D is TRBD2 (6 bases). Germline CDR1 is SGHTS and CDR2 is YDEGEE. Trimming removed 4 bases from V and 3 bases from J, with 10 bases in between. This CDR3 region has 13 residues. CDR3 DNA sequence: TGTGCCAGCAGCCACCGGGGGAAAGAGACCCAGTACTTC. Translation gives CASSHRGKETQYF.

J is TRBJ2-7 and V is TRBV30, with 14 bases lining up with TRBD2. V trimming: 6 bases; J trimming: 10 bases; junction bases outside the gene matches: 8. The CDR3 length is 13 residues. Germline loops: CDR1 GTSNPN, CDR2 SVGIG (reference sequence). Here the CDR3 reads CACLPGLAGVQYF. The DNA of the CDR3 is TGTGCCTGCTTACCGGGACTAGCGGGAGTTCAGTACTTC.

The rearrangement links TRBV10-3 to TRBJ2-3; D gene uncertain. Germline V gene sequence: CDR1 ENHRY, CDR2 SYGVKD. The CDR3 loop spans 10 amino acids. V was trimmed by 11 bases and J by 5 bases, leaving 8 bases between them. The CDR3 coding sequence is TGTGCCTCCGGAGTAGATACGCAGTATTTT. It specifies CASGVDTQYF.

The chain is built from TRBV11-3 and TRBJ2-1; no definite D call. Per germline, CDR1 SGHNT and CDR2 YENEEA. V lost 1 base, J lost 7 bases, and 8 bases lay in between. This CDR3 has 13 residues. The CDR3 protein is CASSLGSGNEQFF. CDR3 DNA: TGTGCCAGCAGCTTAGGGAGTGGAAATGAGCAGTTCTTC. Combining the CDR3 with reference TRBV11-3 and TRBJ2-1 gives the whole variable domain EAGVVQSPRYKIIEKKQPVAFWCNPISGHNTLYWYLQNLGQGPELLIRYENEEAVDDSQLPKDRFSAERLKGVDSTLKIQPAELGDSAVYLCASSLGSGNEQFFGPGTRLTVL.

The chain employs TRBV27 and TRBJ2-5; possibly TRBD1 for D (6 bases). The CDR3 runs 14 residues. V lost 6 bases, J lost 2 bases, and 13 bases lay in between. The germline V gene encodes CDR1 MNHEY and CDR2 SMNVEV (reference sequence). CDR3 protein: CASRPTGLQETQYF. Written as DNA, the CDR3 is TGTGCCAGCAGACCTACAGGGCTTCAAGAGACCCAGTACTTC.

The V gene is TRBV5-1, the J gene TRBJ1-1; no firm D call. Per the germline V gene, CDR1 is SGHRS and CDR2 is YFSETQ. Trimming stripped 3 bases from V and 1 base from J, with 10 bases between. CDR3 size: 14 residues. Written as DNA, the CDR3 is TGCGCCAGCAGCTCTGGACGGGAGAACACTGAAGCTTTCTTT. Amino acid sequence: CASSSGRENTEAFF.

This clone was observed once. V is TRBV10-3 and J is TRBJ1-3; D unclear. V dropped 3 bases and J dropped 0 bases, with 12 bases sitting between them. Germline V gene sequence: CDR1 ENHRY, CDR2 SYGVKD. There are 16 residues in the CDR3. The CDR3 DNA is TGTGCCATCAGTGACGGAGGACGCAACTCTGGAAACACCATATATTTT. This encodes CAISDGGRNSGNTIYF.

This rearrangement joins TRBV4-3 to TRBJ1-2; D is unclear. V lost 0 bases, J lost 5 bases, and 13 bases lay in between. The CDR3 consists of 15 residues. Germline V lookup: CDR1 LGHNA, CDR2 YSLEER. CDR3 loop: CASSQDEGLTYGYTF. The CDR3 nucleotides are TGCGCCAGCAGCCAAGACGAAGGACTTACATATGGCTACACCTTC.

CDR3 protein: CASSRDRINTGELFF. The CDR3 DNA is TGTGCCAGCAGCCGGGACAGGATAAACACCGGGGAGCTGTTTTTT. The chain combines TRBV5-4 with TRBJ2-2; TRBD1 agrees at 8 bases. CDR3 length equals 15 residues. After removal of 4 bases from V and 2 bases from J, the junction contained 4 bases not matched to a gene. Germline loops: CDR1 SGHNT, CDR2 YYREEE (reference sequence). Looking up the rest from reference TRBV5-4 and TRBJ2-2 gives the full variable domain: ETGVTQSPTHLIKTRGQQVTLRCSSQSGHNTVSWYQQALGQGPQFIFQYYREEENGRGNFPPRFSGLQFPNYSSELNVNALELDDSALYLCASSRDRINTGELFFGEGSRLTVL.

J is TRBJ2-3 and V is TRBV2, with 8 bases matching TRBD1. Germline V CDR1 and CDR2: SNHLY, FYNNEI. The CDR3 length is 16 residues. With V trimmed by 5 bases and J by 4 bases, 11 bases remained unmatched. The DNA of the CDR3 is TGTGCCAGCAGTCCACGTAGGACAGGGACTGCAGATACGCAGTATTTT. It encodes CASSPRRTGTADTQYF.

This clone was observed a few times. The genes are TRBV2 and TRBJ1-5, with D hard to call. This CDR3 has 12 residues. Per germline, CDR1 SNHLY and CDR2 FYNNEI. Trimming cost V 7 bases and J 2 bases, with 6 bases left between them. This chain's CDR3 is CASTPGNQPQHF. CDR3 in DNA: TGTGCCAGCACCCCGGGCAATCAGCCCCAGCATTTT.